A single sample gave rise to the 13 T cell receptor beta chains below, sequenced in a study of cytomegalovirus exposure and HLA in healthy donors. The protocol was immunoSEQ multiplex PCR, while the TCRdb copy is restricted to in-frame clones and leaves out a portion. The profile shows 190,000 or so clones, 65% to 85% of them singletons. The specimen sequenced was PBMCs. The source of these receptors is a woman aged 18 to 35 in good health and CMV-seropositive.

The gene calls are TRBV5-6 and TRBJ2-7, with D possibly matching TRBD2 (5 bases). Germline loops: CDR1 SGHDT, CDR2 YYEEEE. V lost 0 bases to trimming and J lost 1 base, with 11 bases between them. CDR3 length: 15 residues. The CDR3 DNA reads TGTGCCAGCAGCTTGGCCGGGATACGTTCCTACGAGCAGTACTTC. Translating it yields CASSLAGIRSYEQYF.

The chain links TRBV29-1 to TRBJ1-1, with a weak D call TRBD1 (5 bases). The CDR3 extends over 12 amino acids. V gave up 6 bases and J gave up 3 bases, with 11 bases separating them. CDR1 is SQVTM, CDR2 ANQGSEA, per germline. In DNA, the CDR3 is TGCAGCGTAGCCAGGGACTACACTGAAGCTTTCTTT. Amino acid sequence: CSVARDYTEAFF.

The chain recombines TRBV7-8 with TRBJ1-1, with 7 bases identical to TRBD1. The trim removed 4 bases at V and 4 bases at J, leaving 15 bases unmatched. The V gene's germline CDR1 is SGHVS and CDR2 FQNEAQ. This CDR3 has 17 amino acids. The CDR3 DNA reads as TGTGCCAGCAGCTCCACAGGGGATGTTGGGGTCCGCACTGAAGCTTTCTTT. Its protein is CASSSTGDVGVRTEAFF.

The rearrangement links TRBV5-6 to TRBJ2-1, with TRBD2 matching over 11 bases. Germline V lookup: CDR1 SGHDT, CDR2 YYEEEE. This CDR3 comprises 14 residues. V lost 1 base to trimming and J lost 11 bases; unmatched junction nucleotides: 5. In DNA, the CDR3 is TGTGCCAGCAGCTTGCCGCTAGCGGGGGGACAGCAGTTCTTC. Translation: CASSLPLAGGQQFF.

V is TRBV27 and J is TRBJ2-5, with a weak D call TRBD2 (6 bases). This CDR3 comprises 14 residues. Trimming left V 8 bases short and J 2 bases short, with 15 bases between. Germline V gene lookup returns CDR1 MNHEY and CDR2 SMNVEV (reference sequence). Written as DNA, the CDR3 is TGTGCCAGCTGCTCCTGGGACTCGCAAGAGACCCAGTACTTC. This translates into CASCSWDSQETQYF.

The chain employs TRBV6-6 and TRBJ2-7; D possibly corresponds to TRBD1 (6 bases). The germline V gene encodes CDR1 MNHNY and CDR2 SVGAGI (reference sequence). Trimming shortened V by 5 bases and J by 5 bases, and 10 bases separated the two germline ends. This CDR3 spans 12 amino acids. CDR3 amino acids: CASSNRADEQYF. The CDR3 DNA is TGTGCCAGCAGTAACAGGGCCGACGAGCAGTACTTC.

This rearrangement joins TRBV4-3 to TRBJ2-3; D not certain. The germline V and J ends were trimmed by 4 bases and 0 bases, with 5 bases remaining between them. The CDR3 runs to 13 residues. Germline V gene lookup returns CDR1 LGHNA and CDR2 YSLEER. The CDR3: CASSRTSTDTQYF. DNA for the CDR3: TGCGCCAGCAGCCGAACTAGCACAGATACGCAGTATTTT.

The DNA for the CDR3 is TGTGCCAGCAGTCATAGCGGGGGTCACAATGAGCAGTTCTTC. Translating it yields CASSHSGGHNEQFF. The rearrangement uses TRBV6-4 and TRBJ2-1; TRBD2 aligns across 9 bases. Germline CDR1 reads MRHNA; CDR2 reads SNTAGT. The trim removed 5 bases at V and 5 bases at J, leaving 4 bases unmatched. The CDR3 runs 14 residues.

V is TRBV5-6 and J is TRBJ2-7; D remains ambiguous. The CDR3 is made up of 11 amino acids. Germline values: CDR1 SGHDT, CDR2 YYEEEE. V was cut by 4 bases and J by 0 bases, with 2 bases left in between. Here the CDR3 reads CASSHSYEQYF. The DNA of the CDR3 is TGTGCCAGCAGCCACTCCTACGAGCAGTACTTC.

The chain links TRBV27 to TRBJ2-1, with 10 bases that match TRBD2. V shed 3 bases and J 4 bases; nucleotides not matched to a gene: 6. Germline CDR1 is MNHEY and CDR2 is SMNVEV (reference sequence). This CDR3 comprises 16 residues. CDR3 loop: CASSLASSGGYNEQFF. The CDR3 coding sequence is TGTGCCAGCAGTTTGGCGTCTAGCGGGGGATACAATGAGCAGTTCTTC.

The CDR3: CASSPSGGAYNEQFF. The DNA of the CDR3 is TGTGCCAGCAGTCCGTCCGGGGGAGCCTACAATGAGCAGTTCTTC. The chain combines TRBV7-3 with TRBJ2-1; D perhaps matches TRBD2 (6 bases). CDR1 SGHTA and CDR2 FQGTGA come from the germline V gene. This CDR3 region has 15 residues. With 6 bases removed from V and 2 bases from J, the gap between germline ends came to 14 bases.

The gene calls are TRBV6-5 and TRBJ2-2; 9 positions match TRBD1. V shed 7 bases and J 1 base; nucleotides not matched to a gene: 4. CDR1 MNHEY and CDR2 SVGAGI come from the germline V gene. The CDR3 contains 15 residues. CDR3 sequence: CASTRQGGNTGELFF. DNA of the CDR3: TGTGCCAGCACTCGACAGGGGGGGAACACCGGGGAGCTGTTTTTT.

V gene TRBV27 combines with J gene TRBJ1-1; TRBD1 matches at 8 bases. The germline V gene encodes CDR1 MNHEY and CDR2 SMNVEV (reference sequence). CDR3 length: 16 residues. V lost 5 bases and J lost 4; bases outside the gene matches: 12. CDR3 DNA: TGTGCCAGCAGTAGCCCATCCTGGACAGGGTTCACTGAAGCTTTCTTT. Amino acids: CASSSPSWTGFTEAFF.